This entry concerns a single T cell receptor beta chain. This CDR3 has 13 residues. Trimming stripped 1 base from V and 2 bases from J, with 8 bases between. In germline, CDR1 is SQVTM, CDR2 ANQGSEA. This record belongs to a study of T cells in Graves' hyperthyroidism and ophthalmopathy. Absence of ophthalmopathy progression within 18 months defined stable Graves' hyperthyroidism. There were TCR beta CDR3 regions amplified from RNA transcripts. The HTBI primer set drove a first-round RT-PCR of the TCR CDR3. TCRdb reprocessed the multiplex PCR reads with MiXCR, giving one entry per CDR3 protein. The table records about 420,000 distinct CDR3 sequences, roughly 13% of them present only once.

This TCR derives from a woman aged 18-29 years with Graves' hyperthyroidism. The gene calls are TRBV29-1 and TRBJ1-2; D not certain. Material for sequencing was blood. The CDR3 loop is CSVEGGPNYGYTF. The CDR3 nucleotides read TGCAGCGTTGAAGGTGGTCCAAACTATGGCTACACCTTC. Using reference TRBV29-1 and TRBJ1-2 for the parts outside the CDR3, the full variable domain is SAVISQKPSRDICQRGTSLTIQCQVDSQVTMMFWYRQQPGQSLTLIATANQGSEATYESGFVIDKFPISRPNLTFSTLTVSNMSPEDSSIYLCSVEGGPNYGYTFGSGTRLTVV.